The 22 T cell receptor beta chains given below trace back to one sample, sequenced in a study of shared clonotypes between healthy human individuals. The naive CD8 subset, CD45RO-negative cells positively selected for CCR7, excluded terminally differentiated effector memory CD45RA+ cells. Repertoires were generated with immunoSEQ multiplex PCR, while TCRdb's copy carries only in-frame clones and drops some. The table shows about 800,000 clones, with about 97% occurring only once. Sequencing was performed on naive CD8+ T cells sorted from blood. The receptors come from a man younger than 40 in good health.

V is TRBV9 and J is TRBJ2-7, with D tentatively TRBD1 or TRBD2 (5 bases each). This CDR3 is 13 amino acids long. In germline, CDR1 is SGDLS, CDR2 YYNGEE. Trimming left V 4 bases short and J 3 bases short, with 11 bases between. For the CDR3, the DNA is TGTGCCAGCAGCCAGGGAGAGGGCTACGAGCAGTACTTC. Residues: CASSQGEGYEQYF.

This chain joins TRBV29-1 and TRBJ1-2, with D unclear. Germline V gene data show CDR1 as SQVTM and CDR2 as ANQGSEA. CDR3 size: 11 residues. The V end lost 2 bases, the J end lost 4 bases, and 5 bases lay between the germline ends. The CDR3 DNA is TGCAGCGTTGAAACACTCTATGGCTACACCTTC. It translates to CSVETLYGYTF.

This chain connects TRBV7-9 to TRBJ1-2; D remains unclear. The CDR3 runs 12 residues. V dropped 5 bases and J dropped 4 bases, with 8 bases sitting between them. Germline CDR1 is SEHNR and CDR2 is FQNEAQ (reference sequence). CDR3 in DNA: TGTGCCAGCAGCGCTGGAATCTATGGCTACACCTTC. As protein: CASSAGIYGYTF.

V is TRBV6-5 and J is TRBJ2-1; D remains ambiguous. The V end was cut by 6 bases, the J end by 4 bases, with 13 bases between. The CDR3 sequence is 14 residues long. Germline lookup yields CDR1 MNHEY and CDR2 SVGAGI. CDR3: CASSPTTVYNEQFF. In DNA, the CDR3 is TGTGCCAGCAGCCCAACCACAGTTTACAATGAGCAGTTCTTC.

The rearrangement uses TRBV5-1 and TRBJ2-7; TRBD1 matches 9 bases. The germline V gene has CDR1 SGHRS and CDR2 YFSETQ. Trimming cost V 4 bases and J 3 bases; bases outside gene matches: 11. The CDR3 is 16 amino acids. For the CDR3, the DNA is TGCGCCAGCAGCCTAGGACAGGGGACTCCGTTCTACGAGCAGTACTTC. Its protein product is CASSLGQGTPFYEQYF.

The chain joins TRBV7-6 to TRBJ2-7; D is perhaps TRBD2 (6 bases). This CDR3 spans 14 amino acids. The germline gives CDR1 SGHVS, CDR2 FNYEAQ. V shed 0 bases and J shed 5 bases, with 11 bases lying between them. This CDR3 is CASSLAEGWDEQYF. CDR3 sequence (DNA): TGTGCCAGCAGCTTAGCGGAGGGGTGGGACGAGCAGTACTTC.

This clone was seen once. The chain links TRBV25-1 to TRBJ1-1, with 10 nucleotides matching TRBD1. V lost 2 bases to trimming and J lost 1 base; unmatched junction nucleotides: 4. Germline V gives CDR1 MGHDK, CDR2 SYGVNS. The CDR3 extends over 16 amino acids. The CDR3 protein is CASSELGQGPNTEAFF. The DNA of the CDR3 is TGTGCCAGCAGTGAACTGGGACAGGGGCCGAACACTGAAGCTTTCTTT.

The chain links TRBV5-1 to TRBJ2-6, with 8 bases identical to TRBD2. Trimming at V came to 4 bases and at J to 0 bases, leaving 12 bases not matched to a gene. CDR1 is SGHRS and CDR2 is YFSETQ in the germline V gene. This CDR3 has 19 amino acids. The CDR3 loop is CASSRAGASGYSGANVLTF. For the CDR3, the DNA is TGCGCCAGCAGCCGGGCGGGGGCTAGCGGGTACTCTGGGGCCAACGTCCTGACTTTC.

This clone has more than one count but fewer than ten. The gene calls are TRBV29-1 and TRBJ2-7; 12 bases line up with TRBD2. The J segment lost 6 bases and the V segment lost 4 bases, leaving 4 bases of the junction unmatched. The CDR3 consists of 13 residues. Germline CDR1 SQVTM, CDR2 ANQGSEA. The CDR3 DNA sequence: TGCAGCGTTGTGGGACTAGCGGGCTCCGAGCAGTACTTC. Encoded protein: CSVVGLAGSEQYF.

The J gene is TRBJ2-3, the V gene TRBV29-1; D unclear. CDR1 SQVTM and CDR2 ANQGSEA come from the germline V gene. The CDR3 loop spans 15 amino acids. V was shortened by 8 bases and J by 2 bases, with 20 bases between the two germline ends. Here the CDR3 DNA reads TGCAGCTCACTGCTTTTCTCTGCGGCCACAGATACGCAGTATTTT. It is translated as CSSLLFSAATDTQYF.

The rearrangement links TRBV5-4 to TRBJ2-7; 9 nucleotides line up with TRBD1. With 0 bases clipped from V and 2 bases from J, the junction kept 3 bases outside the gene matches. The CDR3 spans 15 residues. Germline CDR1 SGHNT, CDR2 YYREEE (reference sequence). CDR3 nucleotide sequence: TGTGCCAGCAGCTTGGCCGGGACAGGGCCCTACGAGCAGTACTTC. Translating it yields CASSLAGTGPYEQYF. Full variable domain (remainder filled in from reference TRBV5-4 and TRBJ2-7): ETGVTQSPTHLIKTRGQQVTLRCSSQSGHNTVSWYQQALGQGPQFIFQYYREEENGRGNFPPRFSGLQFPNYSSELNVNALELDDSALYLCASSLAGTGPYEQYFGPGTRLTVT.

V usage is TRBV29-1 and J usage is TRBJ2-7; TRBD1 matches 8 bases. CDR1 SQVTM and CDR2 ANQGSEA come from the germline V gene. V shed 5 bases and J 4 bases; nucleotides not matched to a gene: 10. CDR3 length: 14 amino acids. CDR3 residues: CSVQEGTGEYEQYF. CDR3 nucleotides: TGCAGCGTTCAGGAAGGGACAGGCGAGTACGAGCAGTACTTC.

In this sample, this clone turned up once. This sequence joins TRBV7-9 and TRBJ1-1, with 8 bases lining up with TRBD1. After removal of 2 bases from V and 2 bases from J, the junction contained 1 base not matched to a gene. Germline V gives CDR1 SEHNR, CDR2 FQNEAQ (reference sequence). The CDR3 sequence is 14 residues long. The CDR3 reads CASSLQGANTEAFF. As DNA, the CDR3 is TGTGCCAGCAGCTTACAGGGGGCCAACACTGAAGCTTTCTTT. Full variable domain (remainder filled in from reference TRBV7-9 and TRBJ1-1): DTGVSQNPRHKITKRGQNVTFRCDPISEHNRLYWYRQTLGQGPEFLTYFQNEAQLEKSRLLSDRFSAERPKGSFSTLEIQRTEQGDSAMYLCASSLQGANTEAFFGQGTRLTVV.

V usage is TRBV9 and J usage is TRBJ2-1; the match to TRBD1 covers 8 bases. Germline CDR1 SGDLS, CDR2 YYNGEE. The V gene end was trimmed by 4 bases and the J gene end by 9 bases; junction bases not matched to a gene: 15. The CDR3 has 16 residues. CDR3 bases: TGTGCCAGCAGCCCCTCCGGGACAGGTTGGGCGTTTGAGCAGTTCTTC. Translation: CASSPSGTGWAFEQFF.

The V and J genes are TRBV5-4 and TRBJ1-2; D is ambiguous. Trimming shortened V by 4 bases and J by 5 bases, and 15 bases separated the two germline ends. Germline V lookup: CDR1 SGHNT, CDR2 YYREEE (reference sequence). The CDR3 loop spans 14 amino acids. CDR3 DNA: TGTGCCAGCAGCCTACTTGTGGGCGGGTATGGCTACACCTTC. This gives the protein CASSLLVGGYGYTF.

This clone has only one observation. This chain joins TRBV5-6 and TRBJ2-5; D possibly corresponds to TRBD1 (6 bases). Germline V lookup: CDR1 SGHDT, CDR2 YYEEEE. The ends were cut back, 2 bases at V and 1 base at J, with 18 bases in the middle. The CDR3 is made up of 17 amino acids. CDR3 residues: CASSLFFRDIGQETQYF. The CDR3 DNA reads as TGTGCCAGCAGCTTATTTTTCCGGGACATCGGCCAAGAGACCCAGTACTTC. The whole variable domain, filled in from reference TRBV5-6 and TRBJ2-5, reads DAGVTQSPTHLIKTRGQQVTLRCSPKSGHDTVSWYQQALGQGPQFIFQYYEEEERQRGNFPDRFSGHQFPNYSSELNVNALLLGDSALYLCASSLFFRDIGQETQYFGPGTRLLVL.

The chain is built from TRBV7-8 and TRBJ2-7, with D possibly matching TRBD2 (5 bases). CDR1 and CDR2 from the germline V gene are SGHVS and FQNEAQ. Trimming pared 2 bases from V and 1 base from J, leaving 9 bases between. The CDR3 is 14 amino acids. The DNA for the CDR3 is TGTGCCAGCAGCTTAACAGAGGGTTCCTACGAGCAGTACTTC. Protein product: CASSLTEGSYEQYF.

The V and J genes are TRBV7-9 and TRBJ2-1, with 14 nucleotides matching TRBD2. After removal of 8 bases from V and 0 bases from J, the junction contained 12 bases not matched to a gene. CDR1 and CDR2 from the germline V gene are SEHNR and FQNEAQ (reference sequence). This CDR3 has 19 residues. The CDR3 DNA follows: TGTGCCAGCGGTGCCGGGACTAGCGGGAGCTTGAGCTCCTACAATGAGCAGTTCTTC. Its translation: CASGAGTSGSLSSYNEQFF.

V usage is TRBV19 and J usage is TRBJ2-5; the match to TRBD2 covers 11 bases. This CDR3 is 16 amino acids long. The germline V gene has CDR1 LNHDA and CDR2 SQIVND (reference sequence). With 8 bases clipped from V and 3 bases from J, the junction kept 11 bases outside the gene matches. CDR3: CASAITSTSGKETQYF. As DNA, the CDR3 is TGTGCCAGTGCCATCACGTCGACTAGCGGGAAAGAGACCCAGTACTTC.

The DNA for the CDR3 is TGTGCCAGCAGTTTTGGGACTAGCGGTACCTACGAGCAGTACTTC. Translation: CASSFGTSGTYEQYF. The chain is built from TRBV27 and TRBJ2-7; the match to TRBD2 covers 11 bases. CDR1 and CDR2 from the germline V gene are MNHEY and SMNVEV (reference sequence). The junction had 3 bases not matched to a gene; V was cut back by 3 bases and J by 2 bases. CDR3 length: 15 amino acids.

The V gene is TRBV6-5, the J gene TRBJ2-7; D call uncertain. CDR1 and CDR2 (germline): MNHEY, SVGAGI. The length of the CDR3 is 12 residues. Trimming shortened V by 6 bases and J by 2 bases, and 8 bases separated the two germline ends. CDR3: CASSSITYEQYF. CDR3 coding DNA: TGTGCCAGCAGCTCAATTACCTACGAGCAGTACTTC.

The chain employs TRBV5-1 and TRBJ2-1; 12 bases align to TRBD2. CDR3 size: 16 residues. Germline V gene data show CDR1 as SGHRS and CDR2 as YFSETQ. The V segment lost 0 bases and the J segment 5 bases; nucleotides outside the gene matches: 3. CDR3 DNA: TGCGCCAGCAGCTTGGTGCTAGCGGGAGGGGACAATGAGCAGTTCTTC. It translates to CASSLVLAGGDNEQFF. Supplemented by reference TRBV5-1 and TRBJ2-1, the full variable domain reads KAGVTQTPRYLIKTRGQQVTLSCSPISGHRSVSWYQQTPGQGLQFLFEYFSETQRNKGNFPGRFSGRQFSNSRSEMNVSTLELGDSALYLCASSLVLAGGDNEQFFGPGTRLTVL.